Described below is a single TCR beta chain sequence and its context. The antigen it recognizes is unknown. Nothing much larger sits one base from this clone, and base qualities are not available. Sample treatment or condition, as interpreted from the label and publication: randomized to nivolumab then ipilimumab (arm A) or the reverse (arm B). Prior DNA-damaging chemotherapy had not been received by any trial patient. Live CD3+CD8+ cells negative for CD19 and CD56 were sorted from thawed PBMCs on a FACS Aria II flow cytometer. CheckMate 064, a randomized, open-label phase II trial of sequential checkpoint blockade, was the source of the samples, all of which came from patients with melanoma. Peripheral blood mononuclear cells were collected by leukapheresis, purified with Ficoll-Paque, and frozen in human serum with about 10% DMSO. Purity of sorted blood CD3+CD8+ cells was verified at >98% immediately after sorting, followed by DNA extraction.

The data were obtained in a study of sequential checkpoint blockade in melanoma (dated by TCRdb to the late 2010s). The study in broad terms: In a 1:1 randomization, patients received either first-line nivolumab then ipilimumab (arm A) or ipilimumab then nivolumab (arm B). Maintenance nivolumab came after both trial sequences. On the study overall, not on this receptor specifically: The response-prediction model combining TCR metrics and mutation burden needs validation in larger, independent patient cohorts.

Reading from cysteine to phenylalanine, the CDR3 counts 16 amino acids. CDR3 DNA is the only sequence kept; it has 48 bases, read in frame from the first base. Based on the germline V gene, the CDR1 and CDR2 sequences are SGDLS and YYNGEE. Trimmed from V: 4 bases; trimmed from J: 3 bases; junction bases lacking a gene match: 8. The immunoSEQ Assay was used to immunosequence TCRbeta CDR3 regions from genomic DNA. Genomic DNA was amplified by bias-controlled multiplex PCR before high-throughput sequencing. As for how the authors treated the data: To quantify the absolute abundance of each unique TCRbeta CDR3 region, the sequences were collapsed and filtered. Clonality was defined as 1 minus Pielou's evenness and was calculated using productive rearrangements only. Clones with significantly greater frequencies in on-treatment versus baseline samples were identified using a previously published method. As stored in TCRdb, this immuneACCESS dataset retains in-frame rearrangements with V and J assigned. A fraction of the clones does not appear; measured against another copy, unresolved V genes explain less than half of the discrepancy, and the remainder lacks a known reason. From that table come the V and J calls and clone size; the DNA was used to work out D and trimming. The sample includes more than 25,000 clones, with about 89% observed a single time. Approximately 14% of the sample is in the top ten clones.

This clonotype originated in a human donor with melanoma. The chain couples TRBV9 to TRBJ2-1, with 9 middle bases fitting TRBD2. This specimen was CD8+ T cells sorted from blood (inferred from file names), taken from a patient given nivolumab and ipilimumab in sequence. The DNA sequence is TGTGCCAGCAGCCTCTCCCGGCGGGGGGGCTACAATGAGCAGTTCTTC. Its coded protein is CASSLSRRGGYNEQFF.